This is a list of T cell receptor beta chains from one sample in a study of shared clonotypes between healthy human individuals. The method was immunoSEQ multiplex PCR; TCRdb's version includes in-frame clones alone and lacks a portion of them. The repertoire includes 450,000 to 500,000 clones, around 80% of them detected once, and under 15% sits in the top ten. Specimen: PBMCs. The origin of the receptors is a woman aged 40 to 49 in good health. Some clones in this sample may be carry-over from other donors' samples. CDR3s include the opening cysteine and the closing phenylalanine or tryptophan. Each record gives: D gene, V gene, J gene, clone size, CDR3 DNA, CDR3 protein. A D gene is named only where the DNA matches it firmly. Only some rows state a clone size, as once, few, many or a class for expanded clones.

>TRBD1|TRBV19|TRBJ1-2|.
TGTGCCAGTAGTATCGATCGACAGGGGCGGTATGGCTACACCTTC
CASSIDRQGRYGYTF
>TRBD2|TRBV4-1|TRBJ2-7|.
TGCGCCAGCAGCCAAGGCCATGGGACTAGCGGACGAAAGTACGAGCAGTACTTC
CASSQGHGTSGRKYEQYF
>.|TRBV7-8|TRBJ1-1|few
TGTGCCAGCACCCACGACAGACAGAACACTGAAGCTTTCTTT
CASTHDRQNTEAFF
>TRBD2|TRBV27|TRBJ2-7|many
TGTGCCAGCAGTACCAAGCGGGAGGGCCCCCACGAGCAGTACTTC
CASSTKREGPHEQYF
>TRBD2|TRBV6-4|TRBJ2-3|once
TGTGCCAGCAGTGAGACTAGCGGAGACACAGATACGCAGTATTTT
CASSETSGDTDTQYF
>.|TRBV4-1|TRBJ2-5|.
TGCGCCAGCAGCCAAGGAGAGGGGTCTGGGATTGGGACCCAGTACTTC
CASSQGEGSGIGTQYF
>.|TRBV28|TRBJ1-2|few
TGTGCCAGCGGGGGCCGCATATATGGCTACACCTTC
CASGGRIYGYTF
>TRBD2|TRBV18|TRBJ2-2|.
TGTGCCAGCTCCAACCCTACTAGCGGGAGTGACACCGGGGAGCTGTTTTTT
CASSNPTSGSDTGELFF
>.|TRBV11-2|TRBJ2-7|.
TGTGCCAGCAGCCCCCGAGTCGGGTACGAGCAGTACTTC
CASSPRVGYEQYF
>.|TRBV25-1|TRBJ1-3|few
TGTGCCAGCAGTGATCCGGGGCTTCGGGGGGGAAACACCATATATTTT
CASSDPGLRGGNTIYF
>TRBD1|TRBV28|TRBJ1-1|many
TGTGCCAGCTGCCCTGAAGGGGGCGGAAACACTGAAGCTTTCTTT
CASCPEGGGNTEAFF
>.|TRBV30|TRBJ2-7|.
TGTGCCTGGGCCAGGACCTCCGAGCAGTACTTC
CAWARTSEQYF
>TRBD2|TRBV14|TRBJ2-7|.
TGTGCCAGCAGCCAGGGACTAGCGGTGGGGGAGCAGTACTTC
CASSQGLAVGEQYF
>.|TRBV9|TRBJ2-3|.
TGTGCCAGCAGCGTAGGCGCCCGGGAGTACCCCACAGATACGCAGTATTTT
CASSVGAREYPTDTQYF
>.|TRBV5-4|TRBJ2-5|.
TGTGCCAGCAGCCCCCTAGCGCAAGAGACCCAGTACTTC
CASSPLAQETQYF
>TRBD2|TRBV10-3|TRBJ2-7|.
TGTGCCATCAGGGGGACTAGCGGGAGGTACTACGAGCAGTACTTC
CAIRGTSGRYYEQYF
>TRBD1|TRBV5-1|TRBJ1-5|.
TGCGCCAGCAGCTGGGGGACAGGTGGGGATCAGCCCCAGCATTTT
CASSWGTGGDQPQHF
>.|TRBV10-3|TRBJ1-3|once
TGTGCCATCAGTGAGTCGGGCATGCTTCAGGGACTCTCTGGAAACACCATATATTTT
CAISESGMLQGLSGNTIYF
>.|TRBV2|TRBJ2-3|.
TGTGCCAGCAGTAGGGACACCACAGATACGCAGTATTTT
CASSRDTTDTQYF
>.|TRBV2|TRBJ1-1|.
TGTGCCAGCAGGAGGGAACTGGGGACTGAAGCTTTCTTT
CASRRELGTEAFF
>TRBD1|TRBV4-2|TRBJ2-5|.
TGTGCCAGCAGCCAAGACTACGGGACAGGGGTTGGGGACCAAGAGACCCAGTACTTC
CASSQDYGTGVGDQETQYF
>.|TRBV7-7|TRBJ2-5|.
TGTGCCAGCAGCCGATTCCTTGGGACAACTACGGGGGAGACCCAGTACTTC
CASSRFLGTTTGETQYF
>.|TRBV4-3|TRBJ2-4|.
TGCGCCAGCGCTAAGAGCCGGGCGTCGGACATTCAGTACTTC
CASAKSRASDIQYF
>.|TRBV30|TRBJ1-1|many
TGTGCCTGGAGCACAGGGAATGGGCCTGAAGCTTTCTTT
CAWSTGNGPEAFF
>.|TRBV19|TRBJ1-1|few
TGTGCCAGTAGTAATCGTGTGGGGGGGAACACTGAAGCTTTCTTT
CASSNRVGGNTEAFF
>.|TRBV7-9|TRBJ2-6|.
TGTGCCAGCAGCCCTTCCCACGTCCTGACTTTC
CASSPSHVLTF
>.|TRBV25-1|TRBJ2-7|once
TGTGCCAGCAGTGTGACCAGGAGCTCCTACGAGCAGTACTTC
CASSVTRSSYEQYF
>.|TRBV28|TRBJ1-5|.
TGTGCCAGCAGGACTCCAGGACGGGAAAATCAGCCCCAGCATTTT
CASRTPGRENQPQHF
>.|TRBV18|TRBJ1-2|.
TGTGCCAGCTCACCATGGGACCGAATTGGCTACACCTTC
CASSPWDRIGYTF
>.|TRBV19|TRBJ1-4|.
TGTGCCAGTACCCCCTGGAACCAGGCTGAAAAACTGTTTTTT
CASTPWNQAEKLFF
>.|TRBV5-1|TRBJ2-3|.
TGCGCCAGCAGCTTATTGAGGGTAGGCACAGATACGCAGTATTTT
CASSLLRVGTDTQYF
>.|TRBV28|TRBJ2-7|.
TGTGCCAGCGTAGGGGGGGGATCCTACGAGCAGTACTTC
CASVGGGSYEQYF
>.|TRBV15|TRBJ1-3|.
TGTGCCACCAGCAGGGACACCACTGGAAACACCATATATTTT
CATSRDTTGNTIYF
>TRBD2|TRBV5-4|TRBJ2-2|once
TGTGCCAGCAGCTTACTAGCGGGAGCCCCGGCCGGGGAGCTGTTTTTT
CASSLLAGAPAGELFF
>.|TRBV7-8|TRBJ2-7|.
TGTGCCAGCAGCTTAGGTTACGGGGGAGGGACATACGAGCAGTACTTC
CASSLGYGGGTYEQYF
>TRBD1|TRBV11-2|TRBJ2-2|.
TGTGCCAGCAGCTTGACTCAGGGGGCCGGGGAGCTGTTTTTT
CASSLTQGAGELFF
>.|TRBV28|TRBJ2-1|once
TGTGCCAGCAGCGCCAGACTACCTCGGGGCAATGAGCAGTTCTTC
CASSARLPRGNEQFF
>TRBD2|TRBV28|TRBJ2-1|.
TGTGCCAGCAGTTGGCGACTAGCGGGAGGGAGTGAGCAGTTCTTC
CASSWRLAGGSEQFF
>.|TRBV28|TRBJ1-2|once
TGTGCCAGCAGAGGTAACTATGGCTACACCTTC
CASRGNYGYTF
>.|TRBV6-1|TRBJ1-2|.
TGTGCCAGCAGTGAAGAGTCACAGCACTATGGCTACACCTTC
CASSEESQHYGYTF
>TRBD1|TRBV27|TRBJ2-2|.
TGTGCCAGCAGTTTAAGTATTTTAGGGGGCCGGGGCGGGGAGCTGTTTTTT
CASSLSILGGRGGELFF
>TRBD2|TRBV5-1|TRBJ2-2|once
TGCGCCAGCAGCTTGGGGACTAGCGGCTCCACCGGGGAGCTGTTTTTT
CASSLGTSGSTGELFF
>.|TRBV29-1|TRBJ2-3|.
TGCAGCGTGCTGCCGGGAACCACAGATACGCAGTATTTT
CSVLPGTTDTQYF
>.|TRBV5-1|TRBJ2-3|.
TGCGCCAGCAGGCCTTCCCCAGGGGCCGGCACAGATACGCAGTATTTT
CASRPSPGAGTDTQYF